This passage covers 4 T cell receptor beta chains from one sample sequenced in a study of OX40 agonist ivuxolimab in advanced cancers. The protocol was immunoSEQ multiplex PCR, while the TCRdb copy is restricted to in-frame clones and leaves out a portion. The sample consists of tens of thousands of clones, 65% to 90% of them appearing once. Here the sequenced sample was CD4+ or CD8+ T cells sorted from blood, taken in a trial of the OX40 agonist ivuxolimab. The receptors originated from an adult with an advanced solid tumor such as melanoma, head and neck, liver or kidney cancer.

The chain employs TRBV7-3 and TRBJ2-5, with 11 bases matching TRBD2. Germline V CDR1 and CDR2: SGHTA, FQGTGA. This CDR3 has 14 amino acids. V lost 2 bases, J lost 11 bases, and 7 bases stayed unmatched. The CDR3 region has the DNA TGTGCCAGCAGCTTATCGACTAGCGGGGCGACTCAGTACTTC. Its translation is CASSLSTSGATQYF.

The chain recombines TRBV7-3 with TRBJ2-3; perhaps TRBD1 as D (5 bases). The CDR3 totals 14 residues. V lost 5 bases, J lost 3 bases, and 12 bases lay in between. From germline, CDR1 is SGHTA and CDR2 FQGTGA. This chain's CDR3 is CASSMQGKTDTQYF. CDR3 bases: TGTGCCAGCAGCATGCAGGGTAAAACAGATACGCAGTATTTT.

J is TRBJ2-5 and V is TRBV10-3, with D tentatively TRBD1 or TRBD2 (6 bases each). The ends were cut back, 8 bases at V and 4 bases at J, with 11 bases in the middle. This CDR3 spans 12 amino acids. The germline CDR1 and CDR2 sequences are ENHRY and SYGVKD. In DNA, the CDR3 is TGTGCCATCGGGGGGCAACGAGAGACCCAGTACTTC. Its translation: CAIGGQRETQYF.

The chain uses TRBV7-3 and TRBJ2-7; D remains unclear. V was pared by 2 bases and J by 6 bases, with 8 bases between. The CDR3 sequence is 12 residues long. Germline values: CDR1 SGHTA, CDR2 FQGTGA. The CDR3 DNA reads TGTGCCAGCAGCTTATGGGGATCCGAGCAGTACTTC. Translation gives CASSLWGSEQYF.